The entry below describes one TCR beta chain. What it binds is unknown. The data derive from a study of PD-1 blockade in classical Hodgkin lymphoma. Study information: Patients were given intravenous nivolumab, 3 mg/kg, every 2 weeks.

From germline, CDR1 is SGHNT and CDR2 YENEEA. The CDR3 runs to 13 residues. V lost 2 bases and J lost 1, with 5 bases in between. The protocol was immunoSEQ multiplex PCR, while the TCRdb copy is restricted to in-frame clones and leaves out a portion. The sample has around 40,000 clones, about three quarters seen once. Brentuximab vedotin exposure varied, and every patient relapsed after autologous stem cell transplantation. General study points: CD4+ TCR diversity rose significantly by C4D1, and CD8+ TCR diversity did not. Patients with an early start, nivolumab under 1 year after ASCT, were excluded.

Sequenced material: peripheral blood mononuclear cells (PBMCs), taken at baseline. The chain links TRBV11-3 to TRBJ2-5; D is unresolved. The source of this sequence is a human donor with classical Hodgkin lymphoma. The CDR3 here is CASSLWTQETQYF. In nucleotides, the CDR3 is TGTGCCAGCAGCTTATGGACCCAAGAGACCCAGTACTTC.